This T cell receptor (beta chain) was observed in a study of tumor-infiltrating lymphocytes in primary liver carcinoma. The CDR3 has 12 residues. From germline, CDR1 is GTSNPN and CDR2 SVGIG (reference sequence). The V and J ends lost 0 bases and 4 bases respectively, with 7 bases between them. TCR beta cDNA was reverse-transcribed from 500 ng of total RNA. The reaction used a constant-region primer and ProtoScript II reverse transcriptase. Slightly modified ARM-PCR served as the procedure for the TCR beta libraries. These libraries came from three rounds of nested multiplex PCR. TRBV1-TRBV30 forward primers paired with a C-beta reverse primer were used in the first two PCR rounds, which ran around 10 cycles each. TCRdb independently ran MiXCR on the multiplex PCR reads; one entry per CDR3 protein. The table lists nearly 200,000 distinct CDR3 sequences, 65% of them singletons. RNA isolated from unsorted whole blood supplied the blood RNA, with germline DNA also extracted.

The V and J genes are TRBV30 and TRBJ2-7; no clear D gene. What was sequenced was peripheral blood. The TCR originated in a woman in her sixties with primary liver carcinoma and hepatitis B virus infection. The CDR3, as DNA: TGTGCCTGGAGTGTGCACTCTTACGAGCAGTACTTC. Translated, it gives CAWSVHSYEQYF.